Shown below are 10 T cell receptor beta chains from a single sample sequenced in a study of shared clonotypes between healthy human individuals. Produced via immunoSEQ multiplex PCR; TCRdb's table is partial and in-frame only. The sample has more than 2,000,000 clones, approximately 90% seen once. The sequenced sample was naive CD4+ T cells sorted from blood. Specified subset: CD45RA+ positively selected. Source of these receptors: a man aged 18-30 years in good health.

The V and J genes are TRBV7-2 and TRBJ2-1, with 8 bases fitting TRBD1. Trimming cost V 5 bases and J 4 bases; bases outside gene matches: 4. The CDR3 sequence is 14 residues long. Germline CDR1 and CDR2: SGHTA and FQGNSA. CDR3 region: CASSEDRVYNEQFF. In DNA, the CDR3 is TGTGCCAGCAGCGAGGACAGGGTTTACAATGAGCAGTTCTTC.

The genes are TRBV10-3 and TRBJ1-2, with TRBD1 as a possible D gene (5 bases). Per the germline V gene, CDR1 is ENHRY and CDR2 is SYGVKD. This CDR3 is 13 amino acids long. Trimming shortened V by 9 bases and J by 2 bases, and 13 bases separated the two germline ends. CDR3 sequence reads: CAISGAGNYGYTF. The CDR3 DNA reads as TGTGCCATATCAGGCGCAGGGAACTATGGCTACACCTTC.

A word on this clone: The sample contains more than one DNA sequence encoding this CDR3. V gene TRBV14 combines with J gene TRBJ1-6; TRBD1 agrees at 8 bases. Germline-derived CDR1 and CDR2 are SGHDN and FVKESK. The CDR3 sequence is 14 residues long. The trim removed 1 base at V and 7 bases at J, leaving 0 bases unmatched. CDR3: CASSQGTGNSPLHF. Here the CDR3 DNA reads TGTGCCAGCAGCCAAGGGACAGGGAATTCACCCCTCCACTTT.

In regard to this clone: This sample includes further DNA sequences coding for the same CDR3. V is TRBV6-5 and J is TRBJ2-5; the D is unclear. In germline, CDR1 is MNHEY, CDR2 SVGAGI. The CDR3 length is 13 residues. Trimming took 0 bases from V and 1 from J, leaving 3 bases between them. The CDR3 DNA reads TGTGCCAGCAGTTACTCAATCCAAGAGACCCAGTACTTC. This encodes CASSYSIQETQYF.

The chain combines TRBV5-1 with TRBJ2-2; 7 bases are shared with TRBD1. CDR1 and CDR2 from the germline V gene are SGHRS and YFSETQ. This CDR3 contains 22 residues. V shed 1 base and J 6 bases; nucleotides not matched to a gene: 27. In DNA, the CDR3 is TGCGCCAGCAGCTTGAGGGCCCAGCAGCAACAGGGGTTTCTCATTGTTGCCGGGGAGCTGTTTTTT. This sequence encodes CASSLRAQQQQGFLIVAGELFF.

The chain combines TRBV30 with TRBJ2-3; either TRBD1 or TRBD2 may fit D (6 bases each). The CDR3 has 15 residues. The V gene lost 2 bases and the J gene lost 3 bases, with 15 bases spanning the gap. In germline, CDR1 is GTSNPN, CDR2 SVGIG (reference sequence). Here the CDR3 reads CAWSLGGSGTDTQYF. The CDR3 nucleotides read TGTGCCTGGAGTTTAGGGGGGTCGGGGACAGATACGCAGTATTTT.

The V gene is TRBV4-3, the J gene TRBJ2-7; 7 positions match TRBD1. The CDR3 is 14 residues long. With V trimmed by 0 bases and J by 3 bases, 2 bases remained unmatched. The germline V gene has CDR1 LGHNA and CDR2 YSLEER. CDR3 loop: CASSQEQGHYEQYF. Written as DNA, the CDR3 is TGCGCCAGCAGCCAAGAACAGGGGCACTACGAGCAGTACTTC.

On this clone itself: One junction end disagrees with the germline gene, perhaps due to a read error. This chain joins TRBV5-1 and TRBJ2-1; 11 bases align to TRBD2. This CDR3 is built from 14 residues. From germline, CDR1 is SGHRS and CDR2 YFSETQ. This CDR3 is CASSPGQDPGLAVF. The CDR3 nucleotides are TGCGCCAGCAGCCCGGGACAGGATCCGGGACTAGCGGTCTTC.

The gene calls are TRBV5-1 and TRBJ2-3, with 7 bases lining up with TRBD1. The CDR3 contains 16 residues. Germline CDR1 is SGHRS and CDR2 is YFSETQ. The trim removed 3 bases at V and 0 bases at J, leaving 7 bases unmatched. CDR3 in DNA: TGCGCCAGCAGCTCGGGACAGTCCCCTAGCACAGATACGCAGTATTTT. Amino acids: CASSSGQSPSTDTQYF.

This clone turned up a few times. The chain has TRBV30 and TRBJ1-1, with TRBD1 matching 9 bases. The CDR3 is 13 amino acids. From germline, CDR1 is GTSNPN and CDR2 SVGIG (reference sequence). V dropped 3 bases and J dropped 5; count of bases not matched to a gene: 4. DNA of the CDR3: TGTGCCTGGAGGGTACAGGGGGCAACTGAAGCTTTCTTT. As protein: CAWRVQGATEAFF.